Shown below are 15 T cell receptor beta chains from a single sample sequenced in a study of blood T cell repertoires in COVID-19 (dated by TCRdb to the early 2020s). Receptors were amplified or captured by the immunoSEQ multiplex PCR assay. The table was pulled from immuneACCESS by TCRdb, which kept in-frame rearrangements only. Such tables lose some clones; where checked, under half of the loss comes from unresolved V genes, and the rest has no known cause. Counted in this sample were about 220,000 clones; 84% of them appeared once. The ten most abundant clones make up about 9% of the sample. Sample: peripheral blood. These receptors all stem from a man aged 50 to 60 with active or convalescent COVID-19.

In this sample, this clone turned up a few times. V gene TRBV6-4 combines with J gene TRBJ2-7, with 12 positions matching TRBD1. This CDR3 is 14 amino acids long. V trimming: 11 bases; J trimming: 2 bases; junction bases outside the gene matches: 7. CDR1 and CDR2 (germline): MRHNA, SNTAGT. CDR3 bases: TGTGCCCCTACTGGGACAGGGGGCACCTACGAGCAGTACTTC. Translated: CAPTGTGGTYEQYF.

The chain links TRBV28 to TRBJ2-7; maybe TRBD1 (6 bases). The V and J ends lost 2 bases and 2 bases respectively, with 13 bases between them. The germline V gene has CDR1 MDHEN and CDR2 SYDVKM. The CDR3 is 15 amino acids. The CDR3 DNA sequence: TGTGCCAGCAGTTTAGGGACATCGACTACCTACGAGCAGTACTTC. This codes for CASSLGTSTTYEQYF.

The rearrangement joins TRBV5-1 to TRBJ1-2; D is unclear. In germline, CDR1 is SGHRS, CDR2 YFSETQ. V lost 2 bases to trimming and J lost 3 bases, with 14 bases between them. The CDR3 spans 15 residues. The CDR3 DNA follows: TGCGCCAGCAGCTTTCGAGGTCTCGAGGACTATGGCTACACCTTC. Its translation: CASSFRGLEDYGYTF. Full variable domain (missing parts from reference TRBV5-1 and TRBJ1-2): KAGVTQTPRYLIKTRGQQVTLSCSPISGHRSVSWYQQTPGQGLQFLFEYFSETQRNKGNFPGRFSGRQFSNSRSEMNVSTLELGDSALYLCASSFRGLEDYGYTFGSGTRLTVV.

The chain carries TRBV1 and TRBJ2-3; the D call in the table, TRBD2, was not verified against the DNA. TRBV1 counts as a pseudogene. The CDR3 spans 16 residues. The CDR3 nucleotides are TGCACCAGCAGCCAAGATAGCGGGAGGGGGGCGAATACGCAGTATTTT. It codes for CTSSQDSGRGANTQYF.

The rearrangement links TRBV7-2 to TRBJ2-2, with 10 bases fitting TRBD1. The trim removed 3 bases at V and 5 bases at J, leaving 6 bases unmatched. In germline, CDR1 is SGHTA, CDR2 FQGNSA. This CDR3 comprises 16 residues. As DNA, the CDR3 is TGTGCCAGCAGCTTCAGACAGGGGGCGACAACCGGGGAGCTGTTTTTT. Translating gives CASSFRQGATTGELFF.

The J gene is TRBJ1-2, the V gene TRBV4-2; no reliable D call. V was shortened by 0 bases and J by 0 bases, with 8 bases between the two germline ends. The CDR3 length is 15 residues. Germline loops: CDR1 LGHNA, CDR2 YNFKEQ. The CDR3 reads CASSQDSEANYGYTF. Written as DNA, the CDR3 is TGTGCCAGCAGCCAAGACAGCGAGGCTAACTATGGCTACACCTTC.

The rearrangement uses TRBV18 and TRBJ2-5, with 7 bases identical to TRBD1. The CDR3 sequence is 15 residues long. CDR1 and CDR2 (germline): KGHSH, LQKENI. The V and J ends lost 0 bases and 3 bases, in that order; junction bases with no gene match: 4. CDR3 protein: CASSPPGQRKETQYF. CDR3 bases: TGTGCCAGCTCACCACCGGGACAGCGGAAAGAGACCCAGTACTTC.

V is TRBV6-2 or TRBV6-3 and J is TRBJ1-5, with 8 positions matching TRBD1. Germline V gene sequence: CDR1 MNHEY, CDR2 SVGEGT. The CDR3 sequence is 15 residues long. The V and J ends lost 5 bases and 5 bases, in that order; junction bases with no gene match: 8. This chain's CDR3 is CASSPVTGGHQPQHF. CDR3 DNA sequence: TGTGCCAGCAGTCCCGTCACAGGGGGTCATCAGCCCCAGCATTTT.

The V and J genes are TRBV29-1 and TRBJ1-1, with 9 bases fitting TRBD1. The V segment lost 7 bases and the J segment 7 bases; nucleotides outside the gene matches: 19. This CDR3 has 16 amino acids. CDR1 and CDR2 from the germline V gene are SQVTM and ANQGSEA. The CDR3 here is CSAEGVPGQGQGEAFF. In DNA, the CDR3 is TGCAGCGCCGAAGGGGTCCCAGGACAGGGGCAGGGTGAAGCTTTCTTT.

The V call is TRBV11-2, the J call TRBJ2-7; D gene ambiguous. V was clipped by 1 base and J by 4 bases, with 8 bases between them. CDR3 size: 13 residues. Germline assignment: CDR1 SGHAT and CDR2 FQNNGV. The CDR3 nucleotides read TGTGCCAGCAGCTTAGCCTCACGGTACGAGCAGTACGTC. It encodes CASSLASRYEQYV.

The J gene is TRBJ2-5, the V gene TRBV9, with a weak D call TRBD1 (5 bases). CDR1 and CDR2 (germline): SGDLS, YYNGEE. This CDR3 is built from 14 residues. V lost 3 bases and J lost 5, with 14 bases in between. CDR3 in DNA: TGTGCCAGCAGCGCCTCGACAGCGAGGGAGACCCAGTACTTC. Amino acid sequence: CASSASTARETQYF.

This clone occurred a few times. The chain is built from TRBV7-6 and TRBJ2-2; D unresolved. This CDR3 spans 15 amino acids. With 6 bases removed from V and 3 bases from J, the gap between germline ends came to 14 bases. CDR1 is SGHVS, CDR2 FNYEAQ, per germline. The CDR3 is CASSSDWRHTGELFF. The DNA of the CDR3 is TGTGCCAGCAGTTCCGACTGGCGACACACCGGGGAGCTGTTTTTT.

V gene TRBV11-3 combines with J gene TRBJ2-1; 9 bases align to TRBD2. This CDR3 region has 17 residues. Germline V CDR1 and CDR2: SGHNT, YENEEA. V lost 5 bases to trimming and J lost 2 bases; unmatched junction nucleotides: 10. In nucleotides, the CDR3 is TGTGCCAGCAGCCCAAAAACTCTAGCGGGACCCTACAATGAGCAGTTCTTC. Translation: CASSPKTLAGPYNEQFF.

This clone was picked up one time. This chain connects TRBV6-2 or TRBV6-3 to TRBJ1-6, with 11 bases aligning to TRBD1. The V segment lost 6 bases and the J segment 1 base; nucleotides outside the gene matches: 8. Germline V CDR1 and CDR2: MNHEY, SVGEGT. CDR3 length equals 18 residues. The CDR3, as DNA: TGTGCCAGCAGCCACCCTGGGACAGGGGGTTCCTATAATTCACCCCTCCACTTT. It yields the protein CASSHPGTGGSYNSPLHF.

The chain couples TRBV6-5 to TRBJ2-2; possible D gene TRBD1, 6 bases. This CDR3 region has 15 residues. V lost 0 bases and J 5 bases, leaving 10 bases between the germline ends. The germline gives CDR1 MNHEY, CDR2 SVGAGI. The CDR3 DNA reads TGTGCCAGCAGTTACTCGCAGGGGAGTACCGGGGAGCTGTTTTTT. This codes for CASSYSQGSTGELFF.